The 17 T cell receptor beta chains given below trace back to one sample, sequenced in a study of T-cell memory formation after mild COVID-19. TCRdb reprocessed the 5' RACE reads with MiXCR, giving one entry per CDR3 protein. The repertoire holds roughly 80,000 distinct CDR3 sequences, approximately 13% seen once, with 31% in the top ten. Sequences were obtained from PBMCs or a T cell subset sorted from them (not recorded which). These receptors all come from an adult woman who had mild COVID-19 (a few samples of this study predate the infection). Cell type and time point are not known.

There are a few counts of this clonotype. The gene calls are TRBV5-1 and TRBJ2-7, with D hard to call. Germline CDR1 is SGHRS and CDR2 is YFSETQ. The CDR3 covers 13 residues. V was clipped by 1 base and J by 3 bases, with 8 bases between them. In DNA, the CDR3 is TGCGCCAGCAGCTTGAATTCTTTCTACGAGCAGTACTTC. It codes for CASSLNSFYEQYF.

V gene TRBV29-1 combines with J gene TRBJ2-1; D is undetermined. CDR1 and CDR2 from the germline V gene are SQVTM and ANQGSEA. The CDR3 runs to 11 residues. The V gene lost 3 bases and the J gene lost 11 bases, with 11 bases spanning the gap. The DNA of the CDR3 is TGCAGCGTTGATTTGGCCGCGAAGCAGTTCTTC. Translation gives CSVDLAAKQFF.

This clonotype has a handful of counts. J is TRBJ1-1 and V is TRBV10-3, with D uncertain. Trimming took 0 bases from V and 4 from J, leaving 6 bases between them. From germline, CDR1 is ENHRY and CDR2 SYGVKD. The CDR3 sequence is 13 residues long. CDR3 amino acids: CAISESTGTEAFF. The CDR3 DNA follows: TGTGCCATCAGTGAGTCAACGGGCACTGAAGCTTTCTTT.

The sample holds many counts of this clonotype. V gene TRBV20-1 combines with J gene TRBJ2-7; TRBD2 matches 8 bases. The germline CDR1 and CDR2 sequences are DFQATT and SNEGSKA (reference sequence). V shed 5 bases and J 2 bases; nucleotides not matched to a gene: 11. The CDR3 is made up of 15 amino acids. The DNA of the CDR3 is TGCAGTGCTGACGACTTAGCGGGGAAGACCTACGAGCAGTACTTC. Translation: CSADDLAGKTYEQYF.

This clonotype was picked up many times. The chain has TRBV4-3 and TRBJ2-2; D is possibly TRBD1 or TRBD2 (5 bases each). CDR3 size: 16 residues. Looked up from germline, CDR1 is LGHNA and CDR2 is YSLEER. The V gene lost 1 base and the J gene lost 6 bases, with 15 bases spanning the gap. The CDR3 is CASSQGTGTRAGELFF. CDR3 DNA sequence: TGCGCCAGCAGCCAAGGGACGGGGACCAGGGCCGGGGAGCTGTTTTTT.

The chain employs TRBV30 and TRBJ1-1, with D perhaps matching TRBD1 (5 bases). The V gene lost 3 bases and the J gene lost 1 base, with 12 bases spanning the gap. CDR1 and CDR2 from the germline V gene are GTSNPN and SVGIG (reference sequence). There are 14 residues in the CDR3. The CDR3, as DNA: TGTGCCTGGAGGGAGGGACGGTCGAACACTGAAGCTTTCTTT. Residues: CAWREGRSNTEAFF.

This clonotype appeared a few times. The chain is built from TRBV19 and TRBJ1-1, with TRBD1 matching over 10 bases. Germline loops: CDR1 LNHDA, CDR2 SQIVND (reference sequence). This CDR3 region has 15 residues. V gave up 5 bases and J gave up 4 bases; unmatched junction bases: 7. CDR3 in amino acids: CASSPWTGGGTEAFF. In DNA, the CDR3 is TGTGCCAGTAGTCCCTGGACAGGGGGAGGCACTGAAGCTTTCTTT.

Only a few counts were recorded for this clonotype. The chain has TRBV11-2 and TRBJ2-3, with 12 bases fitting TRBD2. With 0 bases clipped from V and 3 bases from J, the junction kept 4 bases outside the gene matches. The germline V gene has CDR1 SGHAT and CDR2 FQNNGV. The CDR3 covers 17 residues. The CDR3 sequence: CASSLDSLAGGTDTQYF. The CDR3 DNA sequence: TGTGCCAGCAGCTTAGATAGCCTAGCGGGGGGGACAGATACGCAGTATTTT.

This chain connects TRBV5-1 to TRBJ2-2; 9 bases line up with TRBD2. Unmatched junction bases numbered 12, after V lost 0 bases and J lost 6 bases. CDR1 is SGHRS and CDR2 is YFSETQ in the germline V gene. The CDR3 runs to 18 residues. This chain's CDR3 is CASSLDFPLAGWAGELFF. Here the CDR3 DNA reads TGCGCCAGCAGCTTGGATTTCCCCCTAGCGGGGTGGGCCGGGGAGCTGTTTTTT.

This clonotype was seen ten or more times. V and J are TRBV29-1 and TRBJ2-4; TRBD1 or TRBD2 may be the D gene (5 bases each). This CDR3 is built from 14 residues. In germline, CDR1 is SQVTM, CDR2 ANQGSEA. V was cut by 0 bases and J by 7 bases, with 13 bases left in between. For the CDR3, the DNA is TGCAGCGTTGAAGATCCTAGGGGAGCGAACATTCAGTACTTC. Translated: CSVEDPRGANIQYF.

There are a few counts of this clonotype. The chain couples TRBV3-1 to TRBJ1-1; TRBD1 matches 8 bases. The CDR3 consists of 13 residues. Germline V gives CDR1 LGHDT, CDR2 YNNKEL (reference sequence). The V and J ends lost 5 bases and 4 bases, in that order; junction bases with no gene match: 3. The CDR3 nucleotides are TGTGCCAGCAGCGTCGACAGGGGCACTGAAGCTTTCTTT. Amino acids: CASSVDRGTEAFF.

This clonotype was seen only once. The chain employs TRBV6-1 and TRBJ2-1; 10 positions agree with TRBD2. This CDR3 spans 17 amino acids. In germline, CDR1 is MNHNS, CDR2 SASEGT. Trimming removed 4 bases from V and 4 bases from J; junction bases left unmatched: 10. CDR3 coding DNA: TGTGCCAGCAGTGTTTTAGCGGGAGGCCCCCCGTACAATGAGCAGTTCTTC. Amino acids: CASSVLAGGPPYNEQFF.

The rearrangement uses TRBV10-3 and TRBJ1-4, with unresolved D. The CDR3 loop spans 15 amino acids. In germline, CDR1 is ENHRY, CDR2 SYGVKD. V lost 6 bases and J lost 0, with 11 bases in between. CDR3 region: CAIRGNLATNEKLFF. CDR3 nucleotide sequence: TGTGCCATCAGGGGGAATCTAGCAACTAATGAAAAACTGTTTTTT.

This clonotype has more than one count but fewer than ten. V and J are TRBV7-9 and TRBJ2-5; 13 bases align to TRBD2. CDR3 length: 19 amino acids. Germline loops: CDR1 SEHNR, CDR2 FQNEAQ (reference sequence). After removal of 5 bases from V and 1 base from J, the junction contained 13 bases not matched to a gene. Here the CDR3 reads CASSGGLAGNYPVQETQYF. CDR3 nucleotide sequence: TGTGCCAGCAGCGGGGGACTAGCGGGGAACTACCCCGTCCAAGAGACCCAGTACTTC.

This clonotype was detected a few times. This sequence joins TRBV15 and TRBJ2-1; the match to TRBD1 covers 8 bases. CDR1 LNHNV and CDR2 YYDKDF come from the germline V gene (reference sequence). This CDR3 is 16 amino acids long. Trimming cost V 1 base and J 7 bases; bases outside gene matches: 9. CDR3 sequence: CATSRVQGVYTNEQFF. The DNA for the CDR3 is TGTGCCACCAGCAGAGTACAGGGGGTATACACAAATGAGCAGTTCTTC.

This clonotype was detected once. A clone one base away is much larger, so this may be a read error. The rearrangement links TRBV4-2 to TRBJ2-7; maybe TRBD2 (6 bases). The CDR3 loop spans 14 amino acids. Germline assignment: CDR1 LGHNA and CDR2 YNFKEQ. The V and J ends lost 2 bases and 9 bases respectively, with 17 bases between them. The CDR3 DNA follows: TGTGCCAGCAGCCAACAGGCTAGCGCTCACATGCAGTACTTC. Amino acids: CASSQQASAHMQYF.

The chain recombines TRBV9 with TRBJ2-3, with D possibly being TRBD2 (6 bases). CDR3 length: 17 amino acids. With 4 bases removed from V and 0 bases from J, the gap between germline ends came to 18 bases. Germline V gene sequence: CDR1 SGDLS, CDR2 YYNGEE. CDR3 DNA: TGTGCCAGCAGCCCCCCAAAGGCGGGAACTAGCACAGATACGCAGTATTTT. It yields the protein CASSPPKAGTSTDTQYF.